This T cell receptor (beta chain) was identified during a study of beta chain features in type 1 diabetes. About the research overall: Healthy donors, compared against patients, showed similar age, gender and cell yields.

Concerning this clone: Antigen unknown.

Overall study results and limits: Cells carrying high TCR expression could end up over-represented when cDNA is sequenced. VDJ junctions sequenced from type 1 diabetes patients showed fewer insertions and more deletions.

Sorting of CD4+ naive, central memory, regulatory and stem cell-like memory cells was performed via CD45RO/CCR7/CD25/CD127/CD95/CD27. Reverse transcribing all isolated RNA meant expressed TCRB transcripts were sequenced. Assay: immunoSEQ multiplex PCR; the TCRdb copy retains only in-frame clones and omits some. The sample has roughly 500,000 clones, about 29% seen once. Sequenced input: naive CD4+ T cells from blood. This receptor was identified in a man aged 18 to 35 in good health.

The CDR3 coding sequence is TGTGCCAGCAGCCCCTCGGGACGGCCTTACGAGCAGTACTTC. Translation gives CASSPSGRPYEQYF. The chain employs TRBV25-1 and TRBJ2-7; D is possibly TRBD1 or TRBD2 (5 bases each). Germline CDR1 is MGHDK and CDR2 is SYGVNS. V lost 6 bases to trimming and J lost 4 bases, with 16 bases between them. This CDR3 is 14 amino acids long.